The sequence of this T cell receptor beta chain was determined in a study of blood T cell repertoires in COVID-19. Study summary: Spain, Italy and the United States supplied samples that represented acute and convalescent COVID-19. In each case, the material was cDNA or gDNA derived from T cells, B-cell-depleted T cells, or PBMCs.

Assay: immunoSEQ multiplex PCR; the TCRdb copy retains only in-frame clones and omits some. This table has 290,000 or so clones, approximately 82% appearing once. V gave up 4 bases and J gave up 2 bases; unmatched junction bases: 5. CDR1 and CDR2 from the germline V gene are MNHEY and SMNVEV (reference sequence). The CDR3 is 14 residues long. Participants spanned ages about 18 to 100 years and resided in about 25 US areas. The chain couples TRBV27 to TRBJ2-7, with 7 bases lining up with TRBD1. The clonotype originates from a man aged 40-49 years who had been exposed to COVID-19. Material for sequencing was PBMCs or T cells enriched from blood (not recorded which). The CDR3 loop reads CASSSAGGTYEQYF. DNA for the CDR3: TGTGCCAGCAGTTCGGCAGGGGGAACCTACGAGCAGTACTTC.